The 26 T cell receptor beta chains reported below all come from one sample, sequenced in a study of blood T cell repertoires in COVID-19. Assay: immunoSEQ multiplex PCR; the TCRdb copy retains only in-frame clones and omits some. The sample contains about 170,000 clones, about 90% of which appear only once. The sequencing input was PBMCs or T cells enriched from blood (not recorded which). These receptors were collected from a woman aged 50 to 60 who had recovered from COVID-19.

J is TRBJ2-4 and V is TRBV19; TRBD1 matches 7 bases. J was trimmed by 7 bases and V by 4 bases; bases with no gene match: 7. CDR1 and CDR2 (germline): LNHDA, SQIVND (reference sequence). The CDR3 loop spans 14 amino acids. CDR3 DNA: TGTGCCAGTAGTAAGGGACAGAGCGTGAACATTCAGTACTTC. Translated: CASSKGQSVNIQYF.

The rearrangement links TRBV30 to TRBJ1-2; unclear D gene. The CDR3 extends over 14 amino acids. Per germline, CDR1 GTSNPN and CDR2 SVGIG (reference sequence). Trimming took off 0 bases at V and 4 bases at J, with 12 bases between the two ends. CDR3 protein: CAWSVGRQSYGYTF. For the CDR3, the DNA is TGTGCCTGGAGTGTAGGAAGACAATCCTATGGCTACACCTTC.

The genes are TRBV11-2 and TRBJ1-5; a weak D match, TRBD1 (5 bases). This CDR3 has 15 amino acids. V lost 1 base and J lost 2, with 9 bases in between. Germline CDR1 reads SGHAT; CDR2 reads FQNNGV. As DNA, the CDR3 is TGTGCCAGCAGCTTAGCCGCGGGGCGCAATCAGCCCCAGCATTTT. Amino acids: CASSLAAGRNQPQHF.

The chain is built from TRBV15 and TRBJ1-5; perhaps TRBD1 as D (5 bases). Germline CDR1 and CDR2: LNHNV and YYDKDF (reference sequence). The ends were cut back, 4 bases at V and 1 base at J, with 8 bases in the middle. The CDR3 length is 14 residues. This CDR3 reads CATSNRGSNQPQHF. The DNA for the CDR3 is TGTGCCACCAGCAACCGGGGGAGCAATCAGCCCCAGCATTTT.

This clone was found a few times. Additional DNA sequences in this sample encode the identical CDR3. The chain joins TRBV27 to TRBJ2-2, with 12 bases that match TRBD2. With V trimmed by 4 bases and J by 7 bases, 7 bases remained unmatched. Germline-derived CDR1 and CDR2 are MNHEY and SMNVEV (reference sequence). This CDR3 is 16 amino acids long. CDR3 amino acids: CASSSLAGGLGGELFF. DNA of the CDR3: TGTGCCAGCAGTTCTCTAGCGGGAGGGCTCGGCGGGGAGCTGTTTTTT.

The chain links TRBV28 to TRBJ1-1; D remains ambiguous. The germline V and J ends were trimmed by 1 base and 0 bases, with 9 bases remaining between them. CDR1 is MDHEN and CDR2 is SYDVKM in the germline V gene. The CDR3 has 15 residues. CDR3 protein: CASSLSQLLNTEAFF. In nucleotides, the CDR3 is TGTGCCAGCAGTTTATCCCAACTTTTGAACACTGAAGCTTTCTTT.

This chain connects TRBV11-3 to TRBJ2-3, with no clear D. CDR3 length: 14 amino acids. Germline-derived CDR1 and CDR2 are SGHNT and YENEEA. V shed 3 bases and J shed 0 bases, with 7 bases lying between them. CDR3 nucleotides: TGTGCCAGCAGCTTGACGGGTAGCACAGATACGCAGTATTTT. It translates to CASSLTGSTDTQYF.

This clone was found a few times. The chain joins TRBV30 to TRBJ1-5; D is perhaps TRBD1 (5 bases). Germline V gene lookup returns CDR1 GTSNPN and CDR2 SVGIG (reference sequence). Trimming took off 3 bases at V and 2 bases at J, with 17 bases between the two ends. CDR3 size: 16 residues. The DNA of the CDR3 is TGTGCCTGGAGCGGCCTACCGGGACTCGGCAATCAGCCCCAGCATTTT. The encoded protein is CAWSGLPGLGNQPQHF.

The V call is TRBV24-1, the J call TRBJ2-1, with a possible D match to TRBD2 (6 bases). The CDR3 is 14 amino acids. The ends were cut back, 5 bases at V and 7 bases at J, with 14 bases in the middle. Germline CDR1 reads KGHDR; CDR2 reads SFDVKD. CDR3 bases: TGTGCCACCAGTGCCCTGGGGGGACTTAATGAGCAGTTCTTC. Its protein product is CATSALGGLNEQFF.

The rearrangement joins TRBV28 to TRBJ2-7; D might be TRBD2 (5 bases). Between the trimmed V and J ends, which lost 5 bases and 4 bases, there was a span of 15 bases. CDR3 length: 14 amino acids. The germline gives CDR1 MDHEN, CDR2 SYDVKM. The CDR3: CASSVIPGTYEQYF. CDR3 DNA sequence: TGTGCCAGCAGTGTAATACCGGGAACTTACGAGCAGTACTTC.

The DNA of the CDR3 is TGCGCCAGCAGTGCGTTCCATAGCGGGGGGACCCACAATGAGCAGTTCTTC. Amino acids: CASSAFHSGGTHNEQFF. The chain is built from TRBV10-1 and TRBJ2-1, with 10 bases matching TRBD2. The CDR3 extends over 17 amino acids. Germline values: CDR1 WNHNN, CDR2 SYGVQD (reference sequence). The V and J ends lost 4 bases and 5 bases, in that order; junction bases with no gene match: 11.

This clone came up once. The chain carries TRBV10-1 and TRBJ2-2, with D perhaps matching TRBD2 (5 bases). The CDR3 loop spans 12 amino acids. CDR1 and CDR2 (germline): WNHNN, SYGVQD (reference sequence). Trimming shortened V by 4 bases and J by 6 bases, and 6 bases separated the two germline ends. The CDR3 region is CASSGGAGELFF. The CDR3 DNA reads TGCGCCAGCAGTGGGGGAGCCGGGGAGCTGTTTTTT.

The V and J genes are TRBV28 and TRBJ2-1; D gene uncertain. Looked up from germline, CDR1 is MDHEN and CDR2 is SYDVKM. The V gene lost 2 bases and the J gene lost 1 base, with 9 bases spanning the gap. This CDR3 region has 15 residues. The CDR3 spells CASSLMAGSYNEQFF. The CDR3, as DNA: TGTGCCAGCAGTTTAATGGCAGGTTCCTACAATGAGCAGTTCTTC.

This chain links TRBV28 with TRBJ2-5; possible D gene TRBD1, 6 bases. This CDR3 has 18 amino acids. Trimming removed 4 bases from V and 1 base from J, with 22 bases in between. Germline V gene data show CDR1 as MDHEN and CDR2 as SYDVKM. CDR3: CASSSPGHSGTTQETQYF. The CDR3 bases are TGTGCCAGCAGTTCGCCGGGACATTCAGGGACAACCCAAGAGACCCAGTACTTC.

V is TRBV2 and J is TRBJ1-1, with 7 bases fitting TRBD1. This CDR3 region has 16 residues. V lost 7 bases, J lost 4 bases, and 15 bases stayed unmatched. The germline CDR1 and CDR2 sequences are SNHLY and FYNNEI. CDR3 protein: CASTGGRGRLGTEAFF. DNA of the CDR3: TGTGCCAGCACTGGAGGTAGGGGGCGCTTGGGCACTGAAGCTTTCTTT.

This sequence joins TRBV11-3 and TRBJ2-3; TRBD2 matches at 8 bases. The junction had 19 bases not matched to a gene; V was cut back by 0 bases and J by 2 bases. CDR3 length equals 21 residues. Germline loops: CDR1 SGHNT, CDR2 YENEEA. The CDR3 coding sequence is TGTGCCAGCAGCTTAGAACTCTTGCTCCCTCTGGCGGGAGGTCCCACAGATACGCAGTATTTT. This codes for CASSLELLLPLAGGPTDTQYF.

This CDR3 is CASSRGGASGRTDTQYF. The CDR3 coding sequence is TGTGCCAGCAGCCGCGGGGGGGCTAGCGGGAGGACAGATACGCAGTATTTT. The chain is built from TRBV4-2 and TRBJ2-3; 11 bases map to TRBD2. V trimming: 4 bases; J trimming: 3 bases; junction bases outside the gene matches: 9. Germline loops: CDR1 LGHNA, CDR2 YNFKEQ. The CDR3 is made up of 17 amino acids.

The CDR3: CASSFPGQNTEAFF. The CDR3 region has the DNA TGCGCCAGCAGCTTCCCGGGACAGAACACTGAAGCTTTCTTT. J is TRBJ1-1 and V is TRBV5-1; TRBD1 might be the D (6 bases). The CDR3 extends over 14 amino acids. V shed 2 bases and J shed 1 base, with 9 bases lying between them. Per the germline V gene, CDR1 is SGHRS and CDR2 is YFSETQ.

The genes are TRBV19 and TRBJ2-3; the match to TRBD1 covers 10 bases. The CDR3 sequence is 18 residues long. V lost 9 bases, J lost 1 base, and 16 bases stayed unmatched. Germline V gene data show CDR1 as LNHDA and CDR2 as SQIVND (reference sequence). The CDR3 coding sequence is TGTGCCAGCACCGGGACAGGGGCGCTTGGAGGGGGCACAGATACGCAGTATTTT. This translates into CASTGTGALGGGTDTQYF.

This clone was seen once. The chain couples TRBV29-1 to TRBJ1-2, with TRBD1 matching over 9 bases. The junction had 12 bases not matched to a gene; V was cut back by 2 bases and J by 8 bases. The V gene's germline CDR1 is SQVTM and CDR2 ANQGSEA. This CDR3 contains 15 residues. CDR3 amino acids: CSVERDRAPGGGYTF. The CDR3 coding sequence is TGCAGCGTTGAACGGGACAGGGCACCAGGGGGGGGCTACACCTTC.

The chain is built from TRBV6-5 and TRBJ2-2; D is perhaps TRBD2 (5 bases). The germline CDR1 and CDR2 sequences are MNHEY and SVGAGI. V was shortened by 4 bases and J by 5 bases, with 14 bases between the two germline ends. The CDR3 length is 15 residues. CDR3 region: CASSLEQPGTGELFF. Here the CDR3 DNA reads TGTGCCAGCAGTTTGGAACAGCCGGGGACCGGGGAGCTGTTTTTT.

Turning to this clone: Within the sample, other DNA sequences also encode this same CDR3. The chain joins TRBV3-1 (or the pseudogene TRBV3-2) to TRBJ1-2, with a tentative D call TRBD1 (6 bases). The germline gives CDR1 LGHDT, CDR2 YNNKEL (reference sequence). V was cut by 0 bases and J by 4 bases, with 6 bases left in between. The CDR3 runs to 13 residues. In DNA form, the CDR3 reads TGTGCCAGCAGCCAAGACAGGGGCTATGGCTACACCTTC. Translating gives CASSQDRGYGYTF.

The chain has TRBV5-6 and TRBJ2-5, with D maybe TRBD2 (7 bases). V lost 0 bases and J lost 5, with 14 bases in between. This CDR3 is built from 15 residues. Germline V gene sequence: CDR1 SGHDT, CDR2 YYEEEE. CDR3 DNA sequence: TGTGCCAGCAGCTTGGTAGGGGGGGCTAGTGAGACCCAGTACTTC. Protein: CASSLVGGASETQYF.

This clone came up many times. V gene TRBV5-6 combines with J gene TRBJ1-4, with 8 bases matching TRBD1. Germline trimming cut 4 bases from V and 8 bases from J; bases unmatched to any gene: 7. Per the germline V gene, CDR1 is SGHDT and CDR2 is YYEEEE. The CDR3 runs to 14 residues. This CDR3 reads CASSPGTGLEKLFF. The CDR3 nucleotides are TGTGCCAGCAGCCCCGGGACAGGACTAGAAAAACTGTTTTTT.

The chain uses TRBV3-1 (or the pseudogene TRBV3-2) and TRBJ2-3, with 10 nucleotides matching TRBD2. CDR3 length equals 16 residues. Unmatched junction bases numbered 9, after V lost 3 bases and J lost 6 bases. Germline V gives CDR1 LGHDT, CDR2 YNNKEL (reference sequence). Here the CDR3 DNA reads TGTGCCAGCAGCCATACGTCTAGCGGGGGCAGGGATACGCAGTATTTT. This encodes CASSHTSSGGRDTQYF.

This chain connects TRBV15 to TRBJ1-4; 7 bases map to TRBD1. The V and J ends lost 0 bases and 5 bases, in that order; junction bases with no gene match: 6. CDR3 size: 16 residues. Germline V CDR1 and CDR2: LNHNV, YYDKDF (reference sequence). CDR3 loop: CATSRDRGTENEKLFF. The CDR3, as DNA: TGTGCCACCAGCAGAGATAGAGGGACAGAGAATGAAAAACTGTTTTTT.